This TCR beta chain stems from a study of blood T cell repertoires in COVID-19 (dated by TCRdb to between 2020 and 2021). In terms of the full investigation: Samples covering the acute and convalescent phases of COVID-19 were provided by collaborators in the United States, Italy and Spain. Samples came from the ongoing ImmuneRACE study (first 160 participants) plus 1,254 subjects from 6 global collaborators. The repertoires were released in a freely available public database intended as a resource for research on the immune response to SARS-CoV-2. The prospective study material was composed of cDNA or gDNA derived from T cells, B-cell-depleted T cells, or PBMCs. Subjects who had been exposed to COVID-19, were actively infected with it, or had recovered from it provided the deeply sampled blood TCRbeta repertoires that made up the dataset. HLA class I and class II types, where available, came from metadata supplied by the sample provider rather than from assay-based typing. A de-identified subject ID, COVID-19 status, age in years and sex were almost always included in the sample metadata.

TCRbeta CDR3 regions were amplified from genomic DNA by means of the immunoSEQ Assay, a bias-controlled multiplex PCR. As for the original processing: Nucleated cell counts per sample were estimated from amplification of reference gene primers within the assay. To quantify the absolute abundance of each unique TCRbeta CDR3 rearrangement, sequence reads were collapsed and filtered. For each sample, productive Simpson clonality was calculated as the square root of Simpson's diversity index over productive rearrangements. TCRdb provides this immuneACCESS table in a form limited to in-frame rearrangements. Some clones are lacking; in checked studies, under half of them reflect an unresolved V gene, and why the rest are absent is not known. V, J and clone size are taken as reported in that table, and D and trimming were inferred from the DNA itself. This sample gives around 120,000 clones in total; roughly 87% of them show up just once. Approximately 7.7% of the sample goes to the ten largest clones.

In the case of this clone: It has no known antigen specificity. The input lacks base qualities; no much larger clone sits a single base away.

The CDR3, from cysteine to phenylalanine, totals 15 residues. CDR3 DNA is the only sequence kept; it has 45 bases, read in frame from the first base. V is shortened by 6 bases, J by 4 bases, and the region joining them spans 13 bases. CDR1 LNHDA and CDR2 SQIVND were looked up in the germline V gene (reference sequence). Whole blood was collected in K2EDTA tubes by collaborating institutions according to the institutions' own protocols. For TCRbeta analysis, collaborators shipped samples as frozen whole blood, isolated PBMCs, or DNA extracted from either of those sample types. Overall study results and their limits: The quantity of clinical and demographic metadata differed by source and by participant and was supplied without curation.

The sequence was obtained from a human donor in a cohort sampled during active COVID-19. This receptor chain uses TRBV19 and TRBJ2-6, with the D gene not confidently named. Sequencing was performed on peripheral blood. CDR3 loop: CASSPTPPGANVLTF. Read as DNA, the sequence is TGTGCCAGTAGCCCTACTCCGCCCGGGGCCAACGTCCTGACTTTC.